These 23 T cell receptor beta chains came from one sample sequenced in a study of T cell responses to AZD1222 COVID-19 vaccine (dated by TCRdb to the early 2020s). Preparation of the library involved the immunoSEQ multiplex PCR assay. In TCRdb, the immuneACCESS table is reduced to in-frame sequences with V and J assigned. These tables do not hold every clone; where another copy was compared, an unresolved V gene accounts for under half, and the others remain unexplained. The sample profile shows about 120,000 clones; approximately 85% of them were found once. Of the sample, 3% to 4.5% is held by the ten largest clones. Reading the label with the study, this specimen's time point is: baseline before first vaccination. This specimen's treatment or condition label, interpreted: meningococcal conjugate vaccine given as trial control. The material sequenced was peripheral blood, taken on day 0 of MenACWY control vaccination. The receptors here all came from an adult in good health.

The CDR3 spells CASSLDTLYEQYF. In DNA, the CDR3 is TGTGCCAGCAGCTTAGACACTCTCTACGAGCAGTACTTC. The chain employs TRBV7-8 and TRBJ2-7; unclear D gene. The CDR3 spans 13 residues. Germline V lookup: CDR1 SGHVS, CDR2 FQNEAQ. V was cut by 1 base and J by 3 bases, with 7 bases left in between.

The rearrangement joins TRBV7-8 to TRBJ2-3; 8 bases fit TRBD2. The CDR3 length is 16 residues. The germline V gene has CDR1 SGHVS and CDR2 FQNEAQ. V was clipped by 5 bases and J by 0 bases; unmatched bases: 7. CDR3 coding DNA: TGTGCCAGCAGCGAGACGGGGGGGGCTAGCACAGATACGCAGTATTTT. This gives the protein CASSETGGASTDTQYF.

V usage is TRBV5-6 and J usage is TRBJ1-1; TRBD1 is a possible D gene (6 bases). The CDR3 loop spans 13 amino acids. From germline, CDR1 is SGHDT and CDR2 YYEEEE. V was trimmed by 6 bases and J by 8 bases, leaving 17 bases between them. CDR3 amino acids: CASTRDMIPEAFF. DNA of the CDR3: TGTGCCAGCACCCGGGACATGATTCCAGAAGCTTTCTTT.

Only one count was recorded for this clone. V and J are TRBV6-5 and TRBJ1-4, with TRBD1 identical over 9 bases. The V gene end was trimmed by 0 bases and the J gene end by 8 bases; junction bases not matched to a gene: 4. This CDR3 comprises 15 residues. Germline lookup yields CDR1 MNHEY and CDR2 SVGAGI. The CDR3 nucleotides read TGTGCCAGCAGTTACTCGACAGGGGGTACGGAAAAACTGTTTTTT. It is translated as CASSYSTGGTEKLFF.

The gene calls are TRBV6-1 and TRBJ2-3, with no clear D. V dropped 1 base and J dropped 4 bases, with 6 bases sitting between them. The CDR3 spans 13 residues. The germline V gene encodes CDR1 MNHNS and CDR2 SASEGT. Here the CDR3 DNA reads TGTGCCAGCAGTGAAGAACTGCCAGATACGCAGTATTTT. Its protein product is CASSEELPDTQYF.

The chain recombines TRBV30 with TRBJ1-4; weak D call: TRBD1 (5 bases). CDR3 size: 14 residues. V was shortened by 4 bases and J by 3 bases, with 12 bases between the two germline ends. Germline loops: CDR1 GTSNPN, CDR2 SVGIG (reference sequence). CDR3 protein: CAWKQGSANEKLFF. CDR3 nucleotide sequence: TGTGCCTGGAAGCAGGGTTCAGCTAATGAAAAACTGTTTTTT.

The genes are TRBV7-8 and TRBJ1-5, with no clear D. CDR1 is SGHVS, CDR2 FQNEAQ, per germline. Trimming shortened V by 5 bases and J by 0 bases, and 11 bases separated the two germline ends. This CDR3 region has 15 residues. The CDR3 loop is CASSPRRLSNQPQHF. The CDR3 nucleotides read TGTGCCAGCAGCCCCCGACGGCTTAGCAATCAGCCCCAGCATTTT. Combining the CDR3 with reference TRBV7-8 and TRBJ1-5 gives the whole variable domain GAGVSQSPRYKVAKRGQDVALRCDPISGHVSLFWYQQALGQGPEFLTYFQNEAQLDKSGLPSDRFFAERPEGSVSTLKIQRTQQEDSAVYLCASSPRRLSNQPQHFGDGTRLSIL.

Only a few counts were recorded for this clone. This chain joins TRBV9 and TRBJ1-2; 8 positions match TRBD1. Germline V gene lookup returns CDR1 SGDLS and CDR2 YYNGEE. The CDR3 totals 19 residues. Trimming cost V 3 bases and J 0 bases; bases outside gene matches: 16. The CDR3 region is CASSASSTLRTGTNYGYTF. The CDR3 region has the DNA TGTGCCAGCAGCGCCTCGAGTACCCTCCGGACAGGGACTAACTATGGCTACACCTTC.

V gene TRBV2 combines with J gene TRBJ1-6; D possibly corresponds to TRBD1 (6 bases). From germline, CDR1 is SNHLY and CDR2 FYNNEI. The CDR3 consists of 14 residues. The germline V and J ends were trimmed by 9 bases and 13 bases, with 22 bases remaining between them. The CDR3 here is CARGGSDGPFPLHF. DNA of the CDR3: TGTGCCAGAGGGGGGTCGGACGGACCGTTCCCCCTCCACTTT. Complete variable domain (other parts from reference TRBV2 and TRBJ1-6): EPEVTQTPSHQVTQMGQEVILRCVPISNHLYFYWYRQILGQKVEFLVSFYNNEISEKSEIFDDQFSVERPDGSNFTLKIRSTKLEDSAMYFCARGGSDGPFPLHFGNGTRLTVT.

The genes are TRBV5-4 and TRBJ2-6; the match to TRBD1 covers 7 bases. This CDR3 is built from 14 residues. The ends lost 6 bases at V and 2 bases at J; junction bases unmatched: 2. The germline CDR1 and CDR2 sequences are SGHNT and YYREEE (reference sequence). In nucleotides, the CDR3 is TGTGCCAGCACTGACAGGGCTGGGGCCAACGTCCTGACTTTC. Its protein product is CASTDRAGANVLTF.

This clone was recorded once. The chain joins TRBV7-9 to TRBJ1-1; D is unclear. The CDR3 is 14 residues long. Between the trimmed V and J ends, which lost 8 bases and 5 bases, there was a span of 18 bases. CDR1 is SEHNR and CDR2 is FQNEAQ in the germline V gene (reference sequence). This CDR3 reads CASSEAGQGTEAFF. The CDR3 DNA sequence: TGTGCCAGCTCCGAAGCCGGGCAAGGAACTGAAGCTTTCTTT.

This sequence joins TRBV4-1 and TRBJ1-2; the D gene is possibly TRBD1 (5 bases). CDR1 is MGHRA and CDR2 is YSYEKL in the germline V gene. V lost 1 base to trimming and J lost 8 bases, with 11 bases between them. The CDR3 totals 13 residues. CDR3 loop: CASSQAGLRGYTF. The DNA of the CDR3 is TGCGCCAGCAGCCAAGCAGGGCTTCGAGGCTACACCTTC.

In nucleotides, the CDR3 is TGCGCCAGCAGCTTGCAAGCAGGGAACCAAGAGACCCAGTACTTC. Protein sequence: CASSLQAGNQETQYF. The rearrangement links TRBV5-1 to TRBJ2-5; a weak D match, TRBD1 (5 bases). V gave up 1 base and J gave up 0 bases, with 10 bases separating them. This CDR3 spans 15 amino acids. Germline CDR1 reads SGHRS; CDR2 reads YFSETQ.

The genes are TRBV10-1 and TRBJ1-1; possibly TRBD1 for D (5 bases). This CDR3 contains 18 residues. The germline V gene encodes CDR1 WNHNN and CDR2 SYGVQD (reference sequence). Between the trimmed V and J ends, which lost 0 bases and 4 bases, there was a span of 21 bases. The CDR3: CASSESIWPGDLVTEAFF. Here the CDR3 DNA reads TGCGCCAGCAGTGAGTCGATTTGGCCGGGGGACTTGGTCACTGAAGCTTTCTTT.

The chain has TRBV11-2 and TRBJ2-7; perhaps TRBD1 as D (5 bases). The germline V gene encodes CDR1 SGHAT and CDR2 FQNNGV. CDR3 length equals 14 residues. Between the trimmed V and J ends, which lost 1 base and 4 bases, there was a span of 11 bases. The CDR3 nucleotides are TGTGCCAGCAGCTTAGTAGCAGGGCGTTACGAGCAGTACTTC. Its translation is CASSLVAGRYEQYF.

The gene calls are TRBV18 and TRBJ2-6, with D uncertain. There are 15 residues in the CDR3. V lost 3 bases to trimming and J lost 2 bases, with 8 bases between them. The germline CDR1 and CDR2 sequences are KGHSH and LQKENI. CDR3 in amino acids: CASSPSIPGANVLTF. The CDR3 coding sequence is TGTGCCAGCTCACCCAGCATTCCTGGGGCCAACGTCCTGACTTTC.

J is TRBJ2-1 and V is TRBV5-1; D call uncertain. Germline V gives CDR1 SGHRS, CDR2 YFSETQ. Trimming shortened V by 0 bases and J by 5 bases, and 12 bases separated the two germline ends. The CDR3 totals 15 residues. CDR3 in DNA: TGCGCCAGCAGCTTGGCCGGGTCTTCTCACAATGAGCAGTTCTTC. Residues: CASSLAGSSHNEQFF. Full variable domain (missing parts from reference TRBV5-1 and TRBJ2-1): KAGVTQTPRYLIKTRGQQVTLSCSPISGHRSVSWYQQTPGQGLQFLFEYFSETQRNKGNFPGRFSGRQFSNSRSEMNVSTLELGDSALYLCASSLAGSSHNEQFFGPGTRLTVL.

The V and J genes are TRBV5-1 and TRBJ2-5; 7 bases line up with TRBD1. Germline V gene lookup returns CDR1 SGHRS and CDR2 YFSETQ. CDR3 length: 13 amino acids. Losses at the gene ends were 4 bases for V and 2 bases for J; bases not matched to a gene: 2. The CDR3 sequence: CASSRDRQETQYF. The CDR3 region has the DNA TGCGCCAGCAGCCGGGACAGACAAGAGACCCAGTACTTC.

This clone was detected once. The genes are TRBV12-3 or TRBV12-4 and TRBJ1-5; D ambiguous. This CDR3 contains 13 residues. V shed 6 bases and J shed 5 bases, with 11 bases lying between them. CDR3 in amino acids: CASSPAVDQPQHF. CDR3 sequence (DNA): TGTGCCAGCAGCCCTGCCGTGGATCAGCCCCAGCATTTT.

V gene TRBV27 combines with J gene TRBJ1-2, with TRBD1 matching over 8 bases. With V trimmed by 2 bases and J by 5 bases, 1 base remained unmatched. The germline CDR1 and CDR2 sequences are MNHEY and SMNVEV (reference sequence). This CDR3 region has 13 residues. For the CDR3, the DNA is TGTGCCAGCAGTTTACGACAGGGGTATGGCTACACCTTC. Encoded protein: CASSLRQGYGYTF.

The chain joins TRBV29-1 to TRBJ1-3; D is uncertain. The germline gives CDR1 SQVTM, CDR2 ANQGSEA. This CDR3 has 11 amino acids. V lost 2 bases and J 11 bases, leaving 10 bases between the germline ends. Here the CDR3 DNA reads TGCAGCGTTGAACGGGCAGGCCCCATATATTTT. The encoded protein is CSVERAGPIYF.

The chain combines TRBV7-2 with TRBJ2-7, with 9 bases lining up with TRBD2. Germline lookup yields CDR1 SGHTA and CDR2 FQGNSA. The trim removed 1 base at V and 0 bases at J, leaving 1 base unmatched. The length of the CDR3 is 15 residues. This CDR3 is CASSLGGGGSYEQYF. DNA for the CDR3: TGTGCCAGCAGCTTAGGCGGGGGGGGCTCCTACGAGCAGTACTTC.

The rearrangement links TRBV7-9 to TRBJ2-7, with D perhaps being TRBD1 or TRBD2 (5 bases each). The CDR3 extends over 15 amino acids. Germline lookup yields CDR1 SEHNR and CDR2 FQNEAQ (reference sequence). Trimming stripped 3 bases from V and 2 bases from J, with 14 bases between. In DNA form, the CDR3 reads TGTGCCAGCAGCTTCTGGGGGAATCCGACCTACGAGCAGTACTTC. It is translated as CASSFWGNPTYEQYF.